The TCR beta chain under discussion was sequenced for a study of blood T cell repertoires in COVID-19. Study overall: Samples of COVID-19 (acute and convalescent) were obtained from the United States, Italy and Spain. Nucleic acid was either cDNA or gDNA, and it came from T cells, B-cell-depleted T cells, or PBMCs.

Under the authors' procedure: Scientists estimated how many nucleated cells there were by amplifying reference gene primers. TCRdb keeps only in-frame clones here, not all; method: immunoSEQ multiplex PCR. V and J calls and clone size follow that table, whereas D and trimming were derived from the DNA. Of some 300,000 clones listed, approximately 88% are singletons. Losses at the gene ends were 7 bases for V and 0 bases for J; bases not matched to a gene: 7. Germline loops: CDR1 LNHDA, CDR2 SQIVND (reference sequence). CDR3 size: 16 residues. The clonotype originates from a woman younger than 45 who had recovered from COVID-19. The chain combines TRBV19 with TRBJ1-4, with 8 bases matching TRBD1. Sequencing was carried out using peripheral blood. CDR3 sequence reads: CASKFRTGSTNEKLFF. CDR3 nucleotides: TGTGCCAGTAAGTTTAGGACAGGGTCAACTAATGAAAAACTGTTTTTT.